This T cell receptor beta chain was sequenced in a study of cytomegalovirus exposure and HLA in healthy donors. Study observations and caveats: Differences between HLA loci emerged in a later analysis of TCR association rates, with DRB1 most and HLA-C fewest.

The CDR3 has 14 residues. J was trimmed by 9 bases and V by 4 bases; bases with no gene match: 12. The germline V gene has CDR1 GTSNPN and CDR2 SVGIG (reference sequence). Vbeta (60) and Jbeta (13) primers were used in the PCR. The data were produced by immunoSEQ multiplex PCR, yet TCRdb's version contains in-frame clones alone and is incomplete. The profile covers around 150,000 clones, with 65% to 85% appearing a single time and around 6.9% taken by the ten largest. Donors had nominal health at sampling but likely had unrecorded immune exposures. Turning to this clone: Its cognate antigen is unknown.

The source is a male donor in good health and CMV-seropositive. The genes are TRBV30 and TRBJ2-5, with 9 bases fitting TRBD2. Material for sequencing was PBMCs. As DNA, the CDR3 is TGTGCCTGGACCATTAGCGGGAGCAGGGGTCCCCAGTACTTC. Encoded protein: CAWTISGSRGPQYF.